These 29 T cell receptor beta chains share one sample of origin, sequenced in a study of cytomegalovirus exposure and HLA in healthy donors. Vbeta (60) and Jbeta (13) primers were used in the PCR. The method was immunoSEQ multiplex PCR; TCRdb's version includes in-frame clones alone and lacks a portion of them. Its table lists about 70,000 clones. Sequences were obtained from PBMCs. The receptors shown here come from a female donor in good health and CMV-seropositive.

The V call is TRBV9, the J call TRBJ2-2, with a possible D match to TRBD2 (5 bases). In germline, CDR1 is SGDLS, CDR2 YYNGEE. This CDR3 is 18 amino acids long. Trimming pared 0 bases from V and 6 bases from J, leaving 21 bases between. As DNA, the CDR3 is TGTGCCAGCAGCGTAGGTCCAGCGGACGCCGTCGGCCCCGGGGAGCTGTTTTTT. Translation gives CASSVGPADAVGPGELFF. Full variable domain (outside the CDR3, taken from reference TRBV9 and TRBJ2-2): DSGVTQTPKHLITATGQRVTLRCSPRSGDLSVYWYQQSLDQGLQFLIQYYNGEERAKGNILERFSAQQFPDLHSELNLSSLELGDSALYFCASSVGPADAVGPGELFFGEGSRLTVL.

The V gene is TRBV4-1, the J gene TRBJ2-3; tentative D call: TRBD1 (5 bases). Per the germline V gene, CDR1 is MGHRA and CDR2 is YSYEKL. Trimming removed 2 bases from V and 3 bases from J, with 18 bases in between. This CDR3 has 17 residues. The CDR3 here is CASSQKNQGDLTDTQYF. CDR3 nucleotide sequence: TGCGCCAGCAGCCAAAAAAATCAGGGCGATCTTACAGATACGCAGTATTTT.

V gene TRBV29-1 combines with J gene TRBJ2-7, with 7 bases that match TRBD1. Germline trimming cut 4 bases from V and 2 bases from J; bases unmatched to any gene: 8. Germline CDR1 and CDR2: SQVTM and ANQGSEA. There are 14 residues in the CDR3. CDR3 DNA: TGCAGCGTTGGGGGAAGGACAGGTGCCTACGAGCAGTACTTC. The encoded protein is CSVGGRTGAYEQYF.

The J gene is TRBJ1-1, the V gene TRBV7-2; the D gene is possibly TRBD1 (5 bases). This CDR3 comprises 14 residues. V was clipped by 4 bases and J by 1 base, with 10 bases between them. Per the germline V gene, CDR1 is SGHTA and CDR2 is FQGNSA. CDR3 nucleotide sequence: TGTGCCAGCAGCTACACGGGGGGGAACACTGAAGCTTTCTTT. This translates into CASSYTGGNTEAFF.

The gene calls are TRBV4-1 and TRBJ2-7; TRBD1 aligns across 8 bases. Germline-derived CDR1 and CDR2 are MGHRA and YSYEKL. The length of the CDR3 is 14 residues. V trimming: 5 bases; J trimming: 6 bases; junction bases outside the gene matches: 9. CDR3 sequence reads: CASSSYRGMSEQYF. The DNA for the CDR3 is TGCGCCAGCAGCTCCTACAGGGGGATGAGCGAGCAGTACTTC.

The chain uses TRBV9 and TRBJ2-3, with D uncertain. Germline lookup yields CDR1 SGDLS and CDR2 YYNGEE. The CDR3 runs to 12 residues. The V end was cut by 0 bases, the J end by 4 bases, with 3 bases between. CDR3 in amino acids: CASSVGADTQYF. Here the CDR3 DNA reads TGTGCCAGCAGCGTAGGAGCAGATACGCAGTATTTT. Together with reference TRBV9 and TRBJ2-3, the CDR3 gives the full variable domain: DSGVTQTPKHLITATGQRVTLRCSPRSGDLSVYWYQQSLDQGLQFLIQYYNGEERAKGNILERFSAQQFPDLHSELNLSSLELGDSALYFCASSVGADTQYFGPGTRLTVL.

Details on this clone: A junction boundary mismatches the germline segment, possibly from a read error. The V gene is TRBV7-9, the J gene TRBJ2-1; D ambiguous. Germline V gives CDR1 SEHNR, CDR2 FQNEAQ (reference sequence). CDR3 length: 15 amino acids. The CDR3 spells CASSSARSSDNEQFF. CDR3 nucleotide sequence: TGTGCCAGCAGTTCTGCTAGGAGCTCCGACAATGAGCAGTTCTTC. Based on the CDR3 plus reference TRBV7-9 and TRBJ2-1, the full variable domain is DTGVSQNPRHKITKRGQNVTFRCDPISEHNRLYWYRQTLGQGPEFLTYFQNEAQLEKSRLLSDRFSAERPKGSFSTLEIQRTEQGDSAMYLCASSSARSSDNEQFFGPGTRLTVL.

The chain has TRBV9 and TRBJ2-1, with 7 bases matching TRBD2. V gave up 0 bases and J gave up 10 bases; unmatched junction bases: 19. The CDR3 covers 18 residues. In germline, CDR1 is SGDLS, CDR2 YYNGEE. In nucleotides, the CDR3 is TGTGCCAGCAGCGTAGAGACTGGGGGGAGCGGGAAAGTTCGCGAGCAGTTCTTC. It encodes CASSVETGGSGKVREQFF.

This CDR3 reads CSVEAPGGEKLFF. DNA for the CDR3: TGCAGCGTTGAAGCTCCCGGAGGGGAAAAACTGTTTTTT. This chain connects TRBV29-1 to TRBJ1-4, with D unclear. The CDR3 loop spans 13 amino acids. V dropped 1 base and J dropped 8 bases, with 11 bases sitting between them. Germline lookup yields CDR1 SQVTM and CDR2 ANQGSEA.

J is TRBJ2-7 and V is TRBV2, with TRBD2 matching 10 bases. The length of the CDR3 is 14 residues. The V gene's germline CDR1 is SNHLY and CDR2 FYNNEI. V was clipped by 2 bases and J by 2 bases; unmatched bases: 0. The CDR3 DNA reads TGTGCCAGCAGTGAAAGCGGGAGGGCCTACGAGCAGTACTTC. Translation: CASSESGRAYEQYF. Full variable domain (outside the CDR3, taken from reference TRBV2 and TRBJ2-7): EPEVTQTPSHQVTQMGQEVILRCVPISNHLYFYWYRQILGQKVEFLVSFYNNEISEKSEIFDDQFSVERPDGSNFTLKIRSTKLEDSAMYFCASSESGRAYEQYFGPGTRLTVT.

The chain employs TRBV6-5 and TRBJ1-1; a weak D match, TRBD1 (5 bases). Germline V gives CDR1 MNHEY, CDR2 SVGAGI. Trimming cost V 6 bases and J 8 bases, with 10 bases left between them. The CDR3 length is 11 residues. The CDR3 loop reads CASSNGGEAFF. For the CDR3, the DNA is TGTGCCAGCAGCAACGGGGGGGAAGCTTTCTTT.

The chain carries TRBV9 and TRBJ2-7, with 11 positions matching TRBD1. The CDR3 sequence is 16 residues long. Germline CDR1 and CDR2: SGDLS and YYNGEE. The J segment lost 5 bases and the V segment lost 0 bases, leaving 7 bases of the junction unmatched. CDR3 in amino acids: CASSVVAGQGVDEQYF. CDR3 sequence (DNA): TGTGCCAGCAGCGTAGTCGCGGGACAGGGGGTTGACGAGCAGTACTTC. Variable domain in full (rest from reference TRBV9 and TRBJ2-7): DSGVTQTPKHLITATGQRVTLRCSPRSGDLSVYWYQQSLDQGLQFLIQYYNGEERAKGNILERFSAQQFPDLHSELNLSSLELGDSALYFCASSVVAGQGVDEQYFGPGTRLTVT.

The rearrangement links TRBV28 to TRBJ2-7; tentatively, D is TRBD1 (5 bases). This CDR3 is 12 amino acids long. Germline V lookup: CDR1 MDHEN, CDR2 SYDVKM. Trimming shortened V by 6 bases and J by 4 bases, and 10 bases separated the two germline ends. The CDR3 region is CASSKDRYEQYF. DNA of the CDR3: TGTGCCAGCAGCAAAGACAGATACGAGCAGTACTTC.

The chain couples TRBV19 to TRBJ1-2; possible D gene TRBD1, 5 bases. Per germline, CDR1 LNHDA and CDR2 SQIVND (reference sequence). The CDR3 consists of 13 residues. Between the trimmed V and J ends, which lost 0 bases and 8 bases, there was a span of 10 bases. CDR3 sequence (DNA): TGTGCCAGTAGTATAGAGCAGGGTTACGGCTACACCTTC. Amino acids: CASSIEQGYGYTF.

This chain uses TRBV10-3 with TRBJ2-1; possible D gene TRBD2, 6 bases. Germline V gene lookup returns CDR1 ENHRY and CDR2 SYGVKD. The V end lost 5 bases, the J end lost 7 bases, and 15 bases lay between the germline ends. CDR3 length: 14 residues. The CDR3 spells CAISQNPGGNEQFF. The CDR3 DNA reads TGTGCCATCAGTCAGAATCCCGGGGGTAATGAGCAGTTCTTC.

The CDR3: CASRGAGFAFF. The CDR3 DNA reads as TGTGCCAGCAGGGGGGCAGGTTTCGCTTTCTTT. The chain uses TRBV25-1 and TRBJ1-1; a weak D match, TRBD1 (6 bases). The V end was cut by 6 bases, the J end by 11 bases, with 13 bases between. This CDR3 comprises 11 residues. CDR1 is MGHDK, CDR2 SYGVNS, per germline.

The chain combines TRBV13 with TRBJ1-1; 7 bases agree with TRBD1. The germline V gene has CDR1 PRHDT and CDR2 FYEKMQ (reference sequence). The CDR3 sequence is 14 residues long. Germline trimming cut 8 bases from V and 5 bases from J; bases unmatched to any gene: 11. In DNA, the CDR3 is TGTGCCAGCGCCCCACAGGGGCTGGGGACTGAAGCTTTCTTT. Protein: CASAPQGLGTEAFF.

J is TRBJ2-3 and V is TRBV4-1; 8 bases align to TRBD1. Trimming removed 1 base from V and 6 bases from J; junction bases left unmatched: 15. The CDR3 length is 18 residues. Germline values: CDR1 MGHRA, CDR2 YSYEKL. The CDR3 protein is CASSQARAARGLSDTQYF. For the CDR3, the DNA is TGCGCCAGCAGCCAAGCCCGGGCTGCCAGGGGGCTGTCGGATACGCAGTATTTT.

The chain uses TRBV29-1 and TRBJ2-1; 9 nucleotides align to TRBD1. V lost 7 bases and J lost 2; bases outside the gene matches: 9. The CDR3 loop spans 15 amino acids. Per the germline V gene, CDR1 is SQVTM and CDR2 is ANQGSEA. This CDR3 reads CSAAAQGAAYNEQFF. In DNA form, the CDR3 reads TGCAGCGCCGCCGCACAGGGGGCCGCCTACAATGAGCAGTTCTTC.

The DNA for the CDR3 is TGCGCCAGGCTGGTGGCGGGAGGTTGCTACGAGCAGTACTTC. Protein product: CARLVAGGCYEQYF. V is TRBV4-3 and J is TRBJ2-7, with 8 bases fitting TRBD2. This CDR3 has 14 residues. Germline assignment: CDR1 LGHNA and CDR2 YSLEER. V lost 9 bases, J lost 3 bases, and 10 bases stayed unmatched.

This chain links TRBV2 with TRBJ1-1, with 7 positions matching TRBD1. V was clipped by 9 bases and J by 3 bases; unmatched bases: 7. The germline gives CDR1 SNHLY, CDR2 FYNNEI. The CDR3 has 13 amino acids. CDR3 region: CARTGISHTEAFF. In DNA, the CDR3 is TGTGCCAGGACAGGGATATCCCACACTGAAGCTTTCTTT.

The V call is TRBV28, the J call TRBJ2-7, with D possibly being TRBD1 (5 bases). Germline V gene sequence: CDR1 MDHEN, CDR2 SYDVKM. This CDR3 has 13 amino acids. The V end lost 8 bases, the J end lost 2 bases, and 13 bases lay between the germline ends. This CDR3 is CASHDDRAYEQYF. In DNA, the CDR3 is TGTGCCAGCCATGACGACAGAGCCTACGAGCAGTACTTC.

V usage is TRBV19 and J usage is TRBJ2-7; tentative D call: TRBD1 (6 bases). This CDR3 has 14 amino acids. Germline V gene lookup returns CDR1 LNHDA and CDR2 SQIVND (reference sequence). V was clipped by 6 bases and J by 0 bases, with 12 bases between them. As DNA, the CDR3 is TGTGCCAGTAGCGAGGACAGCCTCTCCTACGAGCAGTACTTC. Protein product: CASSEDSLSYEQYF.

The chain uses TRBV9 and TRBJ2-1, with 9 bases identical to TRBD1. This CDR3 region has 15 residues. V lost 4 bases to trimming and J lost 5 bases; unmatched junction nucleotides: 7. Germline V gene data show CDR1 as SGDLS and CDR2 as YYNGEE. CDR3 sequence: CASSLPGQGNNEQFF. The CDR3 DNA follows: TGTGCCAGCAGCCTTCCGGGACAGGGAAACAATGAGCAGTTCTTC.

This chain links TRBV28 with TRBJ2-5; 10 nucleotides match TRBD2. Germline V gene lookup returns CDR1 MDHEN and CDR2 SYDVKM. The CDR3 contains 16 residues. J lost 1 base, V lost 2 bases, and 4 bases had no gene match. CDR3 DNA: TGTGCCAGCAGTTTAAGCCTAGCGGGAGCCCAAGAGACCCAGTACTTC. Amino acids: CASSLSLAGAQETQYF. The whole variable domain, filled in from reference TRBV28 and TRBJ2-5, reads DVKVTQSSRYLVKRTGEKVFLECVQDMDHENMFWYRQDPGLGLRLIYFSYDVKMKEKGDIPEGYSVSREKKERFSLILESASTNQTSMYLCASSLSLAGAQETQYFGPGTRLLVL.

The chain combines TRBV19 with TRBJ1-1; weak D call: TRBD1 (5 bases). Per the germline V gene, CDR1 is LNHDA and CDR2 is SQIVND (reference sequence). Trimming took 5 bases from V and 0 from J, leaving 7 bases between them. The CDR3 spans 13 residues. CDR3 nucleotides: TGTGCCAGTAGTCAGGGAATGAACACTGAAGCTTTCTTT. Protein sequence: CASSQGMNTEAFF.

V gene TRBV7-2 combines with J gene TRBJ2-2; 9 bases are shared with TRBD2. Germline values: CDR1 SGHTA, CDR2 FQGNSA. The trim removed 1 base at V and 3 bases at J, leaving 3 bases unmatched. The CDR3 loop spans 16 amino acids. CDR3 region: CASSLDLAGYTGELFF. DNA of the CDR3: TGTGCCAGCAGCTTAGACCTAGCGGGGTACACCGGGGAGCTGTTTTTT.

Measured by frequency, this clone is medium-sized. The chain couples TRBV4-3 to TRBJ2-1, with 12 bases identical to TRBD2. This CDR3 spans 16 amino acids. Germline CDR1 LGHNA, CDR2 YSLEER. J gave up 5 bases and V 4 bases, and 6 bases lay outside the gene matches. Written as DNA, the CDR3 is TGCGCCAGCAGCCCCCGGACTAGCGGGGATGACAATGAGCAGTTCTTC. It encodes CASSPRTSGDDNEQFF.

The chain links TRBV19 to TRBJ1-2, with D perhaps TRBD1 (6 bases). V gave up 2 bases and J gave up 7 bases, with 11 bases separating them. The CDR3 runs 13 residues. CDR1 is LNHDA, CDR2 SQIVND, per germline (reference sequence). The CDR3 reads CASSINRVGGYTF. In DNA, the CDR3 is TGTGCCAGTAGTATAAACAGGGTCGGTGGCTACACCTTC.